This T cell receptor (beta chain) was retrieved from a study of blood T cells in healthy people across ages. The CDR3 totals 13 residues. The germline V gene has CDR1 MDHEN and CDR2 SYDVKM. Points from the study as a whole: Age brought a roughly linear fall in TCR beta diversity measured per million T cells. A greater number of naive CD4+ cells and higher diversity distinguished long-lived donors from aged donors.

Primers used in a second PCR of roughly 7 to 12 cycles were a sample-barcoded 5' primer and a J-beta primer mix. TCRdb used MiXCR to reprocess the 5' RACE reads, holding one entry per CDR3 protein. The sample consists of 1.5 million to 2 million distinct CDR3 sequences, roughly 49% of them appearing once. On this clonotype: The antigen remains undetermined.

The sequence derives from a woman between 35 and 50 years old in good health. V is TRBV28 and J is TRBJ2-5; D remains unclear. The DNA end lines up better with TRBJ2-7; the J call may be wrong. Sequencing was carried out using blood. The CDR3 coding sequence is TGTGCCAGCGAACGTGGAAGTACTTGCGAGCAGTACTTC. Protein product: CASERGSTCEQYF.